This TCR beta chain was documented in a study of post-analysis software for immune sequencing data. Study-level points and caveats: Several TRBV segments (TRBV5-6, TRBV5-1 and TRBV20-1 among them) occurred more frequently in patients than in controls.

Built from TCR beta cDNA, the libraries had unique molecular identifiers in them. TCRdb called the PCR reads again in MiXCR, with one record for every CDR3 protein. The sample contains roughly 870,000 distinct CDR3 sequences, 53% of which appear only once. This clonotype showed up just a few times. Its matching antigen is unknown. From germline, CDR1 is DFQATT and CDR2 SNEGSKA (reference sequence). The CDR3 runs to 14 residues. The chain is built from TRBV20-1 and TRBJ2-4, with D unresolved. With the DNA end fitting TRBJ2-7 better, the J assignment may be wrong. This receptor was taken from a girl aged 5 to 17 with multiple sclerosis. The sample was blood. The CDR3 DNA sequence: TGCAGTGCTAGTCCTGCCCGCTCGGTCAACGAGCAGTACTTC. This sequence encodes CSASPARSVNEQYF.